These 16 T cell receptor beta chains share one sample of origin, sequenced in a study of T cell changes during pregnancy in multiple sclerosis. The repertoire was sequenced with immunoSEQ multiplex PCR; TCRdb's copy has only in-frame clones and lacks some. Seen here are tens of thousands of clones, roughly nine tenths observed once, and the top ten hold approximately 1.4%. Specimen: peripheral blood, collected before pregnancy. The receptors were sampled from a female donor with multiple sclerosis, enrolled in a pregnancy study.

The CDR3 spells CASKGRDMRQPQHF. The CDR3 DNA sequence: TGTGCCAGTAAAGGTCGGGACATGCGGCAGCCCCAGCATTTT. The chain joins TRBV19 to TRBJ1-5; perhaps TRBD1 as D (6 bases). V was clipped by 7 bases and J by 7 bases, with 17 bases between them. The CDR3 is 14 residues long. Germline lookup yields CDR1 LNHDA and CDR2 SQIVND (reference sequence).

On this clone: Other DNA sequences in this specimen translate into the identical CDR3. The CDR3 coding sequence is TGCAGCGTACTAACAGGTTCCTACGAGCAGTACTTC. Its protein product is CSVLTGSYEQYF. The V call is TRBV29-1, the J call TRBJ2-7; tentative D call: TRBD1 (5 bases). This CDR3 spans 12 amino acids. Germline V CDR1 and CDR2: SQVTM, ANQGSEA. Trimming removed 6 bases from V and 1 base from J, with 10 bases in between.

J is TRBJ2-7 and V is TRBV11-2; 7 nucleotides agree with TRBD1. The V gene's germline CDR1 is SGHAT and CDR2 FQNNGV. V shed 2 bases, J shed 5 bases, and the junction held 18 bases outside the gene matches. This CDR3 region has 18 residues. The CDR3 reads CASSLSAVPTGLINEQYF. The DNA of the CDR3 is TGTGCCAGCAGCTTATCCGCGGTTCCGACAGGGCTTATTAACGAGCAGTACTTC.

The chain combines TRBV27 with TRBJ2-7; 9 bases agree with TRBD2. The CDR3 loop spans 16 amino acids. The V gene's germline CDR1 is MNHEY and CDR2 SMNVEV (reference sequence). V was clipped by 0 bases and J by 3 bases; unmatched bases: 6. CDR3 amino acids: CASSLSRLAGNYEQYF. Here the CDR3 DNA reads TGTGCCAGCAGTTTATCGAGGCTAGCGGGAAACTACGAGCAGTACTTC.

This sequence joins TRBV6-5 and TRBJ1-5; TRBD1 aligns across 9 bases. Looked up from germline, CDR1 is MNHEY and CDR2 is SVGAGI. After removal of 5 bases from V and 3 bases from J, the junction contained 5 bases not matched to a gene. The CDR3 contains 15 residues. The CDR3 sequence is CASSLDRGDNQPQHF. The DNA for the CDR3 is TGTGCCAGCAGTCTTGACAGGGGGGACAATCAGCCCCAGCATTTT.

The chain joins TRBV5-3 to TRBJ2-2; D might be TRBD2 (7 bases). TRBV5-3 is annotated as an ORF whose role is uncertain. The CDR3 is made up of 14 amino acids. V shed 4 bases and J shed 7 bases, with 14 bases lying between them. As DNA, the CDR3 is TGTGCCAGAAGCACCGGGGGGCTGGGCGGGGAGCTGTTTTTT. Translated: CARSTGGLGGELFF.

CDR3 in amino acids: CASSLDTGNQPQHF. In nucleotides, the CDR3 is TGTGCCAGCAGCTTAGACACAGGCAATCAGCCCCAGCATTTT. V usage is TRBV7-6 and J usage is TRBJ1-5; D is unresolved. The germline V and J ends were trimmed by 1 base and 2 bases, with 6 bases remaining between them. Germline loops: CDR1 SGHVS, CDR2 FNYEAQ. This CDR3 has 14 amino acids.

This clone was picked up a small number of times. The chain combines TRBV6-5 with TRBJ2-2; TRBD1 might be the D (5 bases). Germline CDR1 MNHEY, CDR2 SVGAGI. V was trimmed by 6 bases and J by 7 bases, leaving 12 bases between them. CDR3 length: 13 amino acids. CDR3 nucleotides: TGTGCCAGCAGCCTACAGGATATCGGGGAGCTGTTTTTT. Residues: CASSLQDIGELFF.

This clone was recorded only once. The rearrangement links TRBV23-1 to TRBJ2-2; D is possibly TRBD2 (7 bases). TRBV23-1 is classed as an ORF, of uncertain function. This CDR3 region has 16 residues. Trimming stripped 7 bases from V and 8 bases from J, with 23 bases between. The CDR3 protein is CASTQAHDGGQGELFF. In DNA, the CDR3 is TGCGCCAGCACCCAGGCTCACGACGGGGGGCAGGGGGAGCTGTTTTTT.

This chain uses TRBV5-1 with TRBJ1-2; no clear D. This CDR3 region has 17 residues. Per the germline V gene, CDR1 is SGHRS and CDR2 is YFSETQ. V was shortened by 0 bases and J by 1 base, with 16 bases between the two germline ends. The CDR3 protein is CASSLAVRLGVNYGYTF. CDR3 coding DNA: TGCGCCAGCAGCTTGGCCGTCCGATTGGGAGTTAACTATGGCTACACCTTC. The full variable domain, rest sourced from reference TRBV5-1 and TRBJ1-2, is KAGVTQTPRYLIKTRGQQVTLSCSPISGHRSVSWYQQTPGQGLQFLFEYFSETQRNKGNFPGRFSGRQFSNSRSEMNVSTLELGDSALYLCASSLAVRLGVNYGYTFGSGTRLTVV.

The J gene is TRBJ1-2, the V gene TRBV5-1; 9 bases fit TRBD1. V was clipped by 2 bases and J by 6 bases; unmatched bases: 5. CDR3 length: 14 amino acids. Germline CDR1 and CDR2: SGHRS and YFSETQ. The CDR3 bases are TGCGCCAGCAGCTTCGGGACAGGGTATGATGGCTACACCTTC. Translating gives CASSFGTGYDGYTF.

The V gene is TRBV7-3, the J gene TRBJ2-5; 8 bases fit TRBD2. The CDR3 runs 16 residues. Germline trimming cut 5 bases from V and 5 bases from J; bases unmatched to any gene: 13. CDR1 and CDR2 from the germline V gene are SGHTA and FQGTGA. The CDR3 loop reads CASSPIGRGAGETQYF. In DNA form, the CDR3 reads TGTGCCAGCAGCCCCATAGGGCGGGGGGCCGGGGAGACCCAGTACTTC.

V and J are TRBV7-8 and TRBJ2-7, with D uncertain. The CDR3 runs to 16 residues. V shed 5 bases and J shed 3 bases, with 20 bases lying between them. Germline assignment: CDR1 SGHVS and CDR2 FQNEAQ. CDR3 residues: CASSPEVSGENYEQYF. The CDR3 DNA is TGTGCCAGCAGCCCCGAAGTCTCCGGAGAGAACTACGAGCAGTACTTC.

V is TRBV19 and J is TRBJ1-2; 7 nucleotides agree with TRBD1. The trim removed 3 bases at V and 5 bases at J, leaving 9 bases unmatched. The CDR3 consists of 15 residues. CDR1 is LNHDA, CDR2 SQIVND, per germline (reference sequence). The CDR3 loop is CASSISSTGVYGYTF. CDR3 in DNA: TGTGCCAGTAGTATCTCGAGCACAGGGGTTTATGGCTACACCTTC.

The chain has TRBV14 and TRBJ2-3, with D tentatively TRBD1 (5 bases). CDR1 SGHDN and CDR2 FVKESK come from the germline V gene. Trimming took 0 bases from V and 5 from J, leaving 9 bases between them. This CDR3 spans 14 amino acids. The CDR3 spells CASSQDWGLDTQYF. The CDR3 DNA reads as TGTGCCAGCAGCCAAGATTGGGGCCTAGATACGCAGTATTTT. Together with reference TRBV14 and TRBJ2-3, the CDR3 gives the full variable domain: EAGVTQFPSHSVIEKGQTVTLRCDPISGHDNLYWYRRVMGKEIKFLLHFVKESKQDESGMPNNRFLAERTGGTYSTLKVQPAELEDSGVYFCASSQDWGLDTQYFGPGTRLTVL.

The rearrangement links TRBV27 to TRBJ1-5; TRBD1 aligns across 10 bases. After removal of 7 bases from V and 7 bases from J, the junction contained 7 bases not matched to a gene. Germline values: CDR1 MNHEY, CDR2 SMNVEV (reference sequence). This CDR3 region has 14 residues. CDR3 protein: CASTSGTGAQPQHF. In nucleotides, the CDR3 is TGTGCCAGCACCTCCGGGACAGGGGCCCAGCCCCAGCATTTT.